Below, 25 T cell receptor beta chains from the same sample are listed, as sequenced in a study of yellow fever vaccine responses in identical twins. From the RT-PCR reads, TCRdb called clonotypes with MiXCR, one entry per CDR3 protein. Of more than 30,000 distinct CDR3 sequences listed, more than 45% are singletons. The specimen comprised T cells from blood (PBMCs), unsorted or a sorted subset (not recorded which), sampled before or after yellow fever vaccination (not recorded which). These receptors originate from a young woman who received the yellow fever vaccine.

The CDR3 spells CASRAINTNYGYTF. The CDR3 DNA reads as TGTGCCAGCAGGGCAATTAATACTAACTATGGCTACACCTTC. V is TRBV12-3 or TRBV12-4 and J is TRBJ1-2; no firm D call. The length of the CDR3 is 14 residues. The V gene lost 6 bases and the J gene lost 0 bases, with 11 bases spanning the gap.

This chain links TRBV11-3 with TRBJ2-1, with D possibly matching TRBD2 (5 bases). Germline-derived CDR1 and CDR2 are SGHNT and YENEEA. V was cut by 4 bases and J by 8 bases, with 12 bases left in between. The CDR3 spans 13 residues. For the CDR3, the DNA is TGTGCCAGCAGCTCGGAGGTTCAGTATGAGCAGTTCTTC. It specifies CASSSEVQYEQFF.

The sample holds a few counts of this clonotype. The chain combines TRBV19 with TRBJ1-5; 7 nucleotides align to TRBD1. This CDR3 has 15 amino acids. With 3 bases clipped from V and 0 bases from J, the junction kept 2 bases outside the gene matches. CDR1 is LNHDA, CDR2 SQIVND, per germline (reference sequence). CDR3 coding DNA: TGTGCCAGTAGTATGGGACAGCTTAGCAATCAGCCCCAGCATTTT. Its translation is CASSMGQLSNQPQHF.

The CDR3 DNA is TGTGCCAGCAGCAGGCCGGGACAGGGGGCCAAAAACATTCAGTACTTC. This encodes CASSRPGQGAKNIQYF. V and J are TRBV7-9 and TRBJ2-4; the match to TRBD1 covers 10 bases. This CDR3 has 16 amino acids. CDR1 is SEHNR, CDR2 FQNEAQ, per germline (reference sequence). Germline trimming cut 5 bases from V and 1 base from J; bases unmatched to any gene: 5.

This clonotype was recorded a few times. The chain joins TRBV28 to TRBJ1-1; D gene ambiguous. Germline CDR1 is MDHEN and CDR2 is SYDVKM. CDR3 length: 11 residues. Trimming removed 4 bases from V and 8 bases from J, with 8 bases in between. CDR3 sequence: CASSSGPEAFF. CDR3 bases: TGTGCCAGCAGTTCCGGGCCCGAAGCTTTCTTT.

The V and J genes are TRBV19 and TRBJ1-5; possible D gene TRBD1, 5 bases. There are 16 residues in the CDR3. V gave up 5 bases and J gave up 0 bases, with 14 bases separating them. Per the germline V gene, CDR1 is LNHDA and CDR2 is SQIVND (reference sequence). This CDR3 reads CASSYGTVLSNQPQHF. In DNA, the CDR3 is TGTGCCAGTAGTTATGGGACGGTACTTAGCAATCAGCCCCAGCATTTT.

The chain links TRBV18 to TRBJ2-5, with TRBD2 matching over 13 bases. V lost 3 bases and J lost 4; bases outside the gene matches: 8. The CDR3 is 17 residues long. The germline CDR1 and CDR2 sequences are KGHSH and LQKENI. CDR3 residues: CASSPFSGLAGVETQYF. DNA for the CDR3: TGTGCCAGCTCACCTTTCTCCGGACTAGCGGGAGTAGAGACCCAGTACTTC.

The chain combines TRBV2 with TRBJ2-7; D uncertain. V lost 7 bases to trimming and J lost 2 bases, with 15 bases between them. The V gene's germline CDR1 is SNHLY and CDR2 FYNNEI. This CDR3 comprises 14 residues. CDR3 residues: CASNRWVSTYEQYF. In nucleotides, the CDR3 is TGTGCCAGCAATAGGTGGGTTAGCACCTACGAGCAGTACTTC. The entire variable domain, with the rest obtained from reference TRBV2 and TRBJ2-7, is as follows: EPEVTQTPSHQVTQMGQEVILRCVPISNHLYFYWYRQILGQKVEFLVSFYNNEISEKSEIFDDQFSVERPDGSNFTLKIRSTKLEDSAMYFCASNRWVSTYEQYFGPGTRLTVT.

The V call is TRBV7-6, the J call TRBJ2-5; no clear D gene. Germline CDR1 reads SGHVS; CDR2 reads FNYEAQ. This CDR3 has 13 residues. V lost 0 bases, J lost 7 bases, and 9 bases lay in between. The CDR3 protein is CASSLAGPGTQYF. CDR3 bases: TGTGCCAGCAGCTTAGCTGGGCCGGGGACCCAGTACTTC.

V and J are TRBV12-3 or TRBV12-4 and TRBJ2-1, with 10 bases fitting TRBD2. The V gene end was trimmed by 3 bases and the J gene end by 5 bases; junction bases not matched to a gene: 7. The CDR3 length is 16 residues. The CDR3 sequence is CASSFRTSGRNNEQFF. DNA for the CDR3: TGTGCCAGCAGTTTCAGGACTAGCGGCAGAAACAATGAGCAGTTCTTC.

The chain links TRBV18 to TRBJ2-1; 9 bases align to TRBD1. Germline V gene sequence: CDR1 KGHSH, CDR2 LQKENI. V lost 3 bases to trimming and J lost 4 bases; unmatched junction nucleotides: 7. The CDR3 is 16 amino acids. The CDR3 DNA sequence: TGTGCCAGCTCACCTCCGGGACAGGGAACTTACAATGAGCAGTTCTTC. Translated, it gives CASSPPGQGTYNEQFF.

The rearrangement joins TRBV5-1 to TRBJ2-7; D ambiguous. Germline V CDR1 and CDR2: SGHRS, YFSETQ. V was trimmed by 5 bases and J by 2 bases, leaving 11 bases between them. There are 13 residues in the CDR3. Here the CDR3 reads CASSLWAAYEQYF. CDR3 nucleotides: TGCGCCAGCAGTTTGTGGGCAGCCTACGAGCAGTACTTC.

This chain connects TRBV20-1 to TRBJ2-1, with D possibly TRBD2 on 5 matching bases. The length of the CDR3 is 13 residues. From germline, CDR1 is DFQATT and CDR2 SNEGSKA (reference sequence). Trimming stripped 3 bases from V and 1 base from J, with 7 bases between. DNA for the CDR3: TGCAGTGCTAGGACGGGATCCTACAATGAGCAGTTCTTC. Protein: CSARTGSYNEQFF.

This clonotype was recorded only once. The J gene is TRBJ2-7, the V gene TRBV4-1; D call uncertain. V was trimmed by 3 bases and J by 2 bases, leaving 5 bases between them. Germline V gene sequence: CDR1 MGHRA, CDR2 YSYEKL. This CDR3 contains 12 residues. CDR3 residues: CASSHTPYEQYV. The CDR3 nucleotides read TGCGCCAGCAGCCATACTCCCTACGAGCAGTACGTC.

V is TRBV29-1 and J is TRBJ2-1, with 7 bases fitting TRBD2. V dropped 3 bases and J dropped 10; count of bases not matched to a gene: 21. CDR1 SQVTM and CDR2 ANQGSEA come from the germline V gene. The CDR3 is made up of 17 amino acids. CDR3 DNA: TGCAGCGTTGATTTGGCGGGAGCGCGACTTCTACTCGGAGAGCAGTTCTTC. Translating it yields CSVDLAGARLLLGEQFF.

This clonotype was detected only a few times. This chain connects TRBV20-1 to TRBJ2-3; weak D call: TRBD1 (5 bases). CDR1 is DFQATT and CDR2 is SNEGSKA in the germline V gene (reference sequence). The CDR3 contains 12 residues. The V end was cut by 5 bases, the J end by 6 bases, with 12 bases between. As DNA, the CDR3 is TGCAGTGCTGGGCCGGCAGGGGATACGCAGTATTTT. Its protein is CSAGPAGDTQYF.

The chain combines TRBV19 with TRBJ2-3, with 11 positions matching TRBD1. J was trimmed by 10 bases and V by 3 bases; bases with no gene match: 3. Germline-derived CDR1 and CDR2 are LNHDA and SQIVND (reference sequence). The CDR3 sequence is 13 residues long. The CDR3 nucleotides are TGTGCCAGTAGTATCGGGACAGGGGGTCCGCAGTATTTT. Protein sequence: CASSIGTGGPQYF.

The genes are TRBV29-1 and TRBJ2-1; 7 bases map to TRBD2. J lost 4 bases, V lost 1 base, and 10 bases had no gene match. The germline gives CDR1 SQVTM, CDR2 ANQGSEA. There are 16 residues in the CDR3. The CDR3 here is CSVEGSSGPTYNEQFF. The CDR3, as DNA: TGCAGCGTTGAAGGGAGTAGCGGGCCTACTTACAATGAGCAGTTCTTC.

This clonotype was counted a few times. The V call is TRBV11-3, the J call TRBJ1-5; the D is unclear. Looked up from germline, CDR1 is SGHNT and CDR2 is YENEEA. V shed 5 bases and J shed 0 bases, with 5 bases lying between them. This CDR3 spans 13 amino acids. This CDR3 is CASSLYSNQPQHF. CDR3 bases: TGTGCCAGCAGCCTGTATAGCAATCAGCCCCAGCATTTT. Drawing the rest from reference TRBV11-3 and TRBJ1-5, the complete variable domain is EAGVVQSPRYKIIEKKQPVAFWCNPISGHNTLYWYLQNLGQGPELLIRYENEEAVDDSQLPKDRFSAERLKGVDSTLKIQPAELGDSAVYLCASSLYSNQPQHFGDGTRLSIL.

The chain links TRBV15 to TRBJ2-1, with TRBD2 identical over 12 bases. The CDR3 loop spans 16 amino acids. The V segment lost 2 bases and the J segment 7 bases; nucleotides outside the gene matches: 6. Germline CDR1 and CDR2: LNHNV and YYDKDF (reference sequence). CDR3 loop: CATSRSLAGGPNEQFF. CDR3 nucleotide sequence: TGTGCCACCAGCAGATCTCTAGCGGGAGGGCCGAATGAGCAGTTCTTC.

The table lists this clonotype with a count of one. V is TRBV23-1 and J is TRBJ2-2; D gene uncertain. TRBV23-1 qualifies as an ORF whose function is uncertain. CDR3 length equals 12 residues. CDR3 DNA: TGCGACCCAAACCGAGAGGCCGGGGAGCTGTTTTTT. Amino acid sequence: CDPNREAGELFF.

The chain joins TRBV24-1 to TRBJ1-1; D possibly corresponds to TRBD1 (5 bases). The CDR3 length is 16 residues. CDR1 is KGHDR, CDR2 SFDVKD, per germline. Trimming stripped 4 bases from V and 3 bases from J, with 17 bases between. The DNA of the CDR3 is TGTGCCACCAGTGACCCCCTGGGGGGGAAGCACACTGAAGCTTTCTTT. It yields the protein CATSDPLGGKHTEAFF.

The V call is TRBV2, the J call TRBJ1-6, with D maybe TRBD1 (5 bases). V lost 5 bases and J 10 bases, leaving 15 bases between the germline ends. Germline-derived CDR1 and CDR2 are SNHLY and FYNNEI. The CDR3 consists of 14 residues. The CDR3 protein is CASSSRESRSPLHF. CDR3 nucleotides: TGTGCCAGCAGTTCCAGGGAATCAAGGTCACCCCTCCACTTT.

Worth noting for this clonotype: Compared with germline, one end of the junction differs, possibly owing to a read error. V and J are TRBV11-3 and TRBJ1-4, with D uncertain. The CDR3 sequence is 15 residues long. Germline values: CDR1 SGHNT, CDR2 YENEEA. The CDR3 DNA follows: TGTGCCAGCAGGCCTGGGGTCTTAACTTATGAAAAACTGTTTTTT. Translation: CASRPGVLTYEKLFF.

DNA for the CDR3: TGTGCCAGCACTAAACGTAGCGGCGGGGCGAACACCGGGGAGCTGTTTTTT. The encoded protein is CASTKRSGGANTGELFF. This chain uses TRBV13 with TRBJ2-2; a possible D gene is TRBD2 (6 bases). This CDR3 comprises 17 residues. Germline CDR1 is PRHDT and CDR2 is FYEKMQ (reference sequence). V lost 7 bases and J lost 0, with 18 bases in between.